The present entry profiles one TCR beta chain with its context. Its target antigen remains unknown. The data belong to a study of T cells expressing NK-cell markers (dated by TCRdb to about 2020). Regarding the research as a whole: TCR beta-chain repertoires were profiled in sorted CD3+CD56+NKG2C+, CD3+CD56+NKG2C- and CD3+CD56-NKG2C+ T-cell subsets from several donors. Seven of the eight sequenced donors were HCMV-seropositive and one was HCMV-seronegative. Randomly selected healthy volunteers, three men and five women, were used as the eight sequenced donors. The libraries were sequenced on Illumina HiSeq 2000/2500, MiSeq or NextSeq, producing 2 x 150 bp reads.

The paper's findings and limits, for the study overall: In a handful of donors, the dominant CD3+CD56+NKG2C+ clonotypes ranked among the top 10 CD8+ clonotypes, making up roughly 1.0-8% of CD8+ T cells. Those dominant clonotypes were again the most abundant among CD3+CD56-NKG2C+ cells in four donors, at about 25-60.1%. It remained unclear whether the expanded NKG2C-expressing T cell clones were specific for HCMV antigens.

The reads were generated on an Illumina HiSeq 2000. TCR beta cDNA libraries were prepared using 5'RACE template switching, which introduced a universal primer site and unique molecular identifiers. Synthesis of cDNA was primed from the TCR beta constant segment and was followed by two consecutive PCR amplification steps. As for the authors' bioinformatics: MIGEC was used to demultiplex reads and group the reads by UMI, and MiTCR was used to assemble and quantify clonotypes. Only TCR cDNA sequences supported by at least two reads were kept to exclude erroneous sequences. The tcR package was used for downstream repertoire analysis, and clonotypes were matched across fractions by CDR3 nucleotide sequence plus V segment. Antigen specificity was annotated against VDJdb with VDJmatch, allowing one amino acid substitution in CDR3. After reprocessing by TCRdb, each CDR3 protein sequence is one entry, and no DNA is given. TCRdb, not the authors, supplied the V and J calls. The sample table holds more than 120,000 distinct CDR3 sequences. 10% to 15% of the sample lies in the top ten.

HCMV serostatus was determined by detecting HCMV-specific IgG in serum with a commercial ELISA kit. Peripheral blood mononuclear cells were isolated from blood by Ficoll density gradient centrifugation. The CDR3 spans 15 residues, from the cysteine through the phenylalanine. The coding DNA is unavailable. Taken from the germline V gene, the CDR1 and CDR2 loops are SNHLY and FYNNEI. The sample consisted of blood T cells: a sorted CD56 or NKG2C T cell subset, CD4+ or CD8+ T cells, or bulk PBMC T cells (not recorded which). The chain is made from TRBV2 and TRBJ2-5; TCRdb reports TRBD2, a call that lacks DNA to check it against. The source of this sequence is a man between 18 and 29 years old in good health. Donor details come from another sample of the same person, matched by shared clones. The CDR3 corresponds to CASSEPGLKMETQYF.